This TCR beta chain is drawn from a study of OX40 agonist ivuxolimab in advanced cancers. Broadly, across the study: Ivuxolimab was an agonistic, fully human IgG2 monoclonal antibody directed against OX40 (CD134), a costimulatory receptor. Intravenous ivuxolimab was administered to patients every 2 weeks at six dose levels: 0.01, 0.1, 0.3, 1.5, 3 and 10 mg/kg. Among the roughly 50 dose-escalation patients, 19 had hepatocellular carcinoma, 15 melanoma, 9 renal cell carcinoma and 9 head and neck cancer. A male proportion of roughly 80% and a mean age of approximately 55 years, ranging from roughly 20 to 80, were recorded for the dose-escalation cohort. Prior anti-PD-1, anti-PD-L1 or anti-CTLA-4 therapy was permitted, and checkpoint inhibitors had been received by around 39% of dose-escalation patients. Three dose-escalation patients achieved partial responses, one with hepatocellular carcinoma and two with cutaneous melanoma. Peripheral TCRbeta sequencing was intended to test whether TCR sequence diversity was altered and clonal T-cell expansion was caused by ivuxolimab. The paper covers the monotherapy dose-escalation part of the phase I ivuxolimab trial, which included N of about 51 patients.

Genomic DNA was extracted from sorted cells for sequencing of the TCRbeta CDR3 region. The immunoSEQ Assay was used for sequencing of TCRbeta CDR3 regions. The table comes from immuneACCESS by way of TCRdb, which keeps in-frame sequences with V and J called. Part of the clones is missing from these tables; in studies checked, under half for an unresolved V gene and the rest for unknown reasons. Present in this sample are around 60,000 clones, 85% to 95% of which were seen just once. The top ten constitute around 25% of the sample. A word on this clone: Which antigen it targets is not known. The sample holds no much larger clone one base away, and base qualities are not on file.

What the authors observed across the whole study: The antigen specificity of the peripheral T cells that underwent clonal expansion was not determined. In partial responders in the 0.1-3.0 mg/kg groups, normalized peripheral clonal expansion was found to be among the lowest, especially among CD8+ T cells. After ivuxolimab, expanded clones were on average more numerous among CD8+ T cells than among CD4+ T cells. Low levels of normalized T-cell clonal expansion were also seen in some patients who did not respond. At doses from 0.1 to 3.0 mg/kg, clonal expansion was seen in both CD4+ and CD8+ blood T cells between baseline and week 6.

The trial excluded patients who had a history of autoimmune disease or were on systemic immunosuppression. Peripheral blood for TCR sequencing was drawn from every dose cohort at baseline, at cycle 4 day 1 and at cycle 7 day 1. The samples were taken from a phase I, first-in-human, multicenter, open-label dose-escalation trial of ivuxolimab. Adults with locally advanced or metastatic melanoma, renal cell carcinoma, hepatocellular carcinoma or head and neck squamous cell carcinoma were enrolled in the trial. Before TCR sequencing, CD4+ T cells and CD8+ T cells from peripheral blood were sorted into separate populations. This clonotype originated in an adult with an advanced solid tumor such as melanoma, head and neck, liver or kidney cancer. Specimen: CD4+ or CD8+ T cells sorted from blood, collected in a trial of the OX40 agonist ivuxolimab.

The CDR3 protein is CASSLGVGVTTDTQYF. The nucleotides are TGTGCCAGCAGCTTAGGGGTCGGGGTAACCACAGATACGCAGTATTTT. The chain is encoded by TRBV7-9 joined to TRBJ2-3; TRBD2 is a possible D gene, resting on 5 matching bases. The CDR3 covers 16 residues, taking in both the cysteine and the phenylalanine. The read is trimmed to its CDR3 DNA, 48 bases read in frame from base 1. V gives up 1 base and J gives up 2 bases, and the segment between their germline ends measures 13 bases. The CDR1 and CDR2 encoded by the germline V gene (reference sequence) are SEHNR and FQNEAQ.